A selection of T cell receptor beta chains follows, all from one sample in a study of CD8 T cells in Susac syndrome. One entry per CDR3 protein, called by TCRdb with MiXCR from the immunoSEQ multiplex PCR reads. Counted here are 180,000 or so distinct CDR3 sequences, around 94% occurring once; the ten biggest clones make up around 0.14%. Sample: CD4+ T cells from PBMCs. These receptors were collected from a human donor in good health. CDR3s include the opening cysteine and the closing phenylalanine or tryptophan. A D gene is named only where the DNA matches it firmly. The size of a clone is reported for some rows only, either as once, few or many, or as a class for expanded clones.

d_call	v_call	clone_size	j_call	cdr3_aa	cdr3_nt
NA	TRBV20-1	NA	TRBJ1-2	CSARWDKKGYTF	TGCAGTGCTAGATGGGACAAAAAAGGCTACACCTTC
NA	TRBV20-1	NA	TRBJ2-3	CSARGADPTDTQYF	TGCAGTGCTAGAGGGGCAGATCCCACAGATACGCAGTATTTT
NA	TRBV18	NA	TRBJ1-2	CASSPPGTPNYGYTF	TGTGCCAGCTCACCACCGGGGACACCTAACTATGGCTACACCTTC
NA	TRBV5-1	once	TRBJ2-3	CASSLIGQKDTQYF	TGCGCCAGCAGCTTGATCGGGCAGAAGGATACGCAGTATTTT
TRBD1	TRBV3-1	NA	TRBJ1-2	CASSHGARGQGYTF	TGTGCCAGCAGCCATGGCGCCAGGGGGCAAGGCTACACCTTC
NA	TRBV7-6	once	TRBJ2-7	CAVAVSYEQYF	TGTGCCGTGGCCGTTTCCTACGAGCAGTACTTC
TRBD1	TRBV19	NA	TRBJ1-6	CAVQGAGFSPLHF	TGTGCCGTACAGGGGGCGGGTTTTTCACCCCTCCACTTT
TRBD1	TRBV5-4	NA	TRBJ1-2	CASSSVLTGQGYGYTF	TGTGCCAGCAGCTCAGTTCTTACGGGACAGGGCTATGGCTACACCTTC
NA	TRBV20-1	NA	TRBJ2-1	CSALRTTYNEQFF	TGCAGTGCCCTAAGGACTACCTACAATGAGCAGTTCTTC
NA	TRBV12-3/TRBV12-4	NA	TRBJ1-5	CASSLVSPRGNQPQHF	TGTGCCAGCAGTTTAGTGTCCCCCCGGGGCAATCAGCCCCAGCATTTT